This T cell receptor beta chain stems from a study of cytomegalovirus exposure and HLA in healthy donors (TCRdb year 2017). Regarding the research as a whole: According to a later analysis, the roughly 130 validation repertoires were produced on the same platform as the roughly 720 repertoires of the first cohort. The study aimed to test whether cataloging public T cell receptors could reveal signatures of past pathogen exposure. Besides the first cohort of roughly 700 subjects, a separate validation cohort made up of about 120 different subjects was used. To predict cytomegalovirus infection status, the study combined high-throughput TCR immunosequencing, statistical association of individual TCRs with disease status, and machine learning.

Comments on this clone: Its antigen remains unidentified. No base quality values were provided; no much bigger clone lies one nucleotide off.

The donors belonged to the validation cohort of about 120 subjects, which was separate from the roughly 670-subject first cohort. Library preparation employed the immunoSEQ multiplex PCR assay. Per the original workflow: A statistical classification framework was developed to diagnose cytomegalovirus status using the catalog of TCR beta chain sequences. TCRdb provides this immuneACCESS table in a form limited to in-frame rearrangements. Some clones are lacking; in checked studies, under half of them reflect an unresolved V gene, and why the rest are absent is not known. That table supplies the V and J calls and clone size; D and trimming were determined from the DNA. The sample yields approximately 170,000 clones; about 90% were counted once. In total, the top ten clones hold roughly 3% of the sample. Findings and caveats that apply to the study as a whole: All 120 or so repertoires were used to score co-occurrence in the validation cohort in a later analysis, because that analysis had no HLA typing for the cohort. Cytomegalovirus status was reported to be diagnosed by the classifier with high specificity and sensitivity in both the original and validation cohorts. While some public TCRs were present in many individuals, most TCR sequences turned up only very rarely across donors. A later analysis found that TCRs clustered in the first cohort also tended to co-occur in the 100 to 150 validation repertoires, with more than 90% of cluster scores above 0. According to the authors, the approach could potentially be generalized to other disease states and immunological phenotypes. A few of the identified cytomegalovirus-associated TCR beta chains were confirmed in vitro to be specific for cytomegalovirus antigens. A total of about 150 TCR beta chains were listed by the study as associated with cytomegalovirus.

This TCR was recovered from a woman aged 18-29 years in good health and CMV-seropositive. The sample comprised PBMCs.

The CDR3: CASSQALQVFSTDTQYF. The bases read TGCGCCAGCAGCCAGGCCCTACAGGTCTTTAGCACAGATACGCAGTATTTT. The chain was built from TRBV4-1 and TRBJ2-3; 5 matching bases give a weak D call of TRBD1. V is reduced by 3 bases and J by 0 bases, leaving a spacing of 16 bases between them. The CDR3 has 17 amino acids, counting the end cysteine and phenylalanine. Of the read, only the CDR3 DNA is kept; its 51 bases are in frame from base 1. CDR1 and CDR2 are drawn from the germline V gene: MGHRA, YSYEKL.